This passage covers 14 T cell receptor beta chains from one sample sequenced in a study of blood T cell repertoires in COVID-19 (dated by TCRdb to 2018 to 2021). The library was prepared using the immunoSEQ multiplex PCR assay. TCRdb took this table from immuneACCESS and kept in-frame rearrangements with V and J called. Such tables lack part of the clones; where checked against another copy, unresolved V genes explain under half of the gap, and the rest is unexplained. For this sample there are around 95,000 clones; approximately 90% appear just once. Of the sample, roughly 1.9% falls within the top ten clones. Sequencing was performed on peripheral blood. These receptor sequences come from a man aged 50 to 60 with active COVID-19.

The chain couples TRBV19 to TRBJ1-5, with D tentatively TRBD1 (5 bases). The CDR3 extends over 16 amino acids. Germline values: CDR1 LNHDA, CDR2 SQIVND (reference sequence). V lost 3 bases and J 6 bases, leaving 18 bases between the germline ends. The CDR3: CASSIGGQGRFQPQHF. The CDR3 region has the DNA TGTGCCAGTAGTATTGGTGGCCAGGGAAGATTTCAGCCCCAGCATTTT. Looking up the rest from reference TRBV19 and TRBJ1-5 gives the full variable domain: DGGITQSPKYLFRKEGQNVTLSCEQNLNHDAMYWYRQDPGQGLRLIYYSQIVNDFQKGDIAEGYSVSREKKESFPLTVTSAQKNPTAFYLCASSIGGQGRFQPQHFGDGTRLSIL.

This chain connects TRBV19 to TRBJ2-1, with 7 positions matching TRBD2. This CDR3 spans 14 amino acids. Germline V gene data show CDR1 as LNHDA and CDR2 as SQIVND (reference sequence). V lost 3 bases, J lost 6 bases, and 5 bases stayed unmatched. In nucleotides, the CDR3 is TGTGCCAGTAGTATGGGGGGGGTCCCCAATGAGCAGTTCTTC. It is translated as CASSMGGVPNEQFF.

This chain uses TRBV5-1 with TRBJ2-4; 8 bases line up with TRBD1. V shed 2 bases and J 5 bases; nucleotides not matched to a gene: 6. CDR1 and CDR2 (germline): SGHRS, YFSETQ. The CDR3 runs 15 residues. The CDR3 DNA sequence: TGCGCCAGCAGCTTTACAGGGGGTTCGGAAAACATTCAGTACTTC. Its protein is CASSFTGGSENIQYF.

The chain combines TRBV16 with TRBJ1-3; D uncertain. The V gene lost 4 bases and the J gene lost 0 bases, with 13 bases spanning the gap. The CDR3 runs 16 residues. Germline V gene sequence: CDR1 KGHSY, CDR2 FQNENV. CDR3 sequence (DNA): TGTGCCAGCAGCCCGACACGTCTGAGCTCTGGAAACACCATATATTTT. The encoded protein is CASSPTRLSSGNTIYF.

This clone was recorded a few times. The chain carries TRBV4-2 and TRBJ1-2; D is perhaps TRBD1 (5 bases). CDR3 size: 17 residues. The V gene lost 0 bases and the J gene lost 6 bases, with 20 bases spanning the gap. Germline values: CDR1 LGHNA, CDR2 YNFKEQ. The CDR3, as DNA: TGTGCCAGCAGCCAAGATATGTACCGGCGGGGCTCAGATGGCTACACCTTC. Translation: CASSQDMYRRGSDGYTF.

The V and J genes are TRBV6-5 and TRBJ1-1; TRBD1 is a possible D gene (5 bases). Germline assignment: CDR1 MNHEY and CDR2 SVGAGI. The V end lost 6 bases, the J end lost 5 bases, and 13 bases lay between the germline ends. This CDR3 region has 13 residues. The CDR3: CASRINRGTEAFF. In DNA, the CDR3 is TGTGCCAGCAGGATTAACCGGGGGACTGAAGCTTTCTTT.

The chain uses TRBV7-8 and TRBJ1-1; 7 positions agree with TRBD1. CDR1 and CDR2 from the germline V gene are SGHVS and FQNEAQ. This CDR3 region has 15 residues. J was trimmed by 1 base and V by 6 bases; bases with no gene match: 8. This CDR3 reads CASRQDRFGNTEAFF. In nucleotides, the CDR3 is TGTGCCAGCAGACAGGACAGGTTCGGGAACACTGAAGCTTTCTTT.

This chain connects TRBV27 to TRBJ2-1; 9 bases match TRBD1. CDR1 is MNHEY and CDR2 is SMNVEV in the germline V gene (reference sequence). The V gene end was trimmed by 4 bases and the J gene end by 8 bases; junction bases not matched to a gene: 12. The CDR3 loop spans 16 amino acids. The CDR3, as DNA: TGTGCCAGCAGTTCAACTCGGACAGGGGTCTGGCATGAGCAGTTCTTC. This translates into CASSSTRTGVWHEQFF.

V gene TRBV9 combines with J gene TRBJ2-5; D remains ambiguous. Germline CDR1 SGDLS, CDR2 YYNGEE. CDR3 length: 13 amino acids. V was trimmed by 2 bases and J by 1 base, leaving 6 bases between them. CDR3 nucleotide sequence: TGTGCCAGCAGCGTGAGACTCCAAGAGACCCAGTACTTC. Encoded protein: CASSVRLQETQYF.

The genes are TRBV5-4 and TRBJ2-5; D may be TRBD1 (6 bases). The CDR3 is made up of 16 amino acids. Germline V CDR1 and CDR2: SGHNT, YYREEE (reference sequence). V shed 1 base and J shed 3 bases, with 16 bases lying between them. CDR3 region: CASSLKGHPTEETQYF. CDR3 DNA: TGTGCCAGCAGCTTGAAGGGACACCCTACCGAAGAGACCCAGTACTTC.

This clone was counted only a few times. The V call is TRBV19, the J call TRBJ2-5; TRBD1 matches at 10 bases. The germline V gene encodes CDR1 LNHDA and CDR2 SQIVND (reference sequence). The CDR3 sequence is 16 residues long. After removal of 6 bases from V and 5 bases from J, the junction contained 12 bases not matched to a gene. In nucleotides, the CDR3 is TGTGCCAGTAGCCGGGACAGGGGAGGCGTAATGGAGACCCAGTACTTC. Translated, it gives CASSRDRGGVMETQYF.

The J gene is TRBJ1-2, the V gene TRBV3-1 (or the pseudogene TRBV3-2), with D hard to call. CDR1 is LGHDT, CDR2 YNNKEL, per germline (reference sequence). Trimming shortened V by 3 bases and J by 2 bases, and 13 bases separated the two germline ends. The CDR3 is 15 residues long. The CDR3 sequence is CASSHFSGRNYGYTF. The CDR3 DNA is TGTGCCAGCAGCCACTTTTCAGGCCGAAACTATGGCTACACCTTC.

J is TRBJ1-3 and V is TRBV7-9; D not certain. The CDR3 extends over 18 amino acids. Germline V gene data show CDR1 as SEHNR and CDR2 as FQNEAQ (reference sequence). Trimming cost V 1 base and J 0 bases, with 16 bases left between them. The CDR3 DNA is TGTGCCAGCAGCTTAGATCTAGGCCGCCCGAGCTCTGGAAACACCATATATTTT. Protein: CASSLDLGRPSSGNTIYF. The whole variable domain, remainder taken from reference TRBV7-9 and TRBJ1-3, is DTGVSQNPRHKITKRGQNVTFRCDPISEHNRLYWYRQTLGQGPEFLTYFQNEAQLEKSRLLSDRFSAERPKGSFSTLEIQRTEQGDSAMYLCASSLDLGRPSSGNTIYFGEGSWLTVV.

The V and J genes are TRBV29-1 and TRBJ2-7; D perhaps matches TRBD2 (5 bases). V lost 0 bases to trimming and J lost 13 bases, with 16 bases between them. This CDR3 spans 12 amino acids. Germline V gives CDR1 SQVTM, CDR2 ANQGSEA. CDR3 region: CSVEDNSGGCYF. CDR3 sequence (DNA): TGCAGCGTTGAAGATAACTCCGGCGGGTGCTACTTC.